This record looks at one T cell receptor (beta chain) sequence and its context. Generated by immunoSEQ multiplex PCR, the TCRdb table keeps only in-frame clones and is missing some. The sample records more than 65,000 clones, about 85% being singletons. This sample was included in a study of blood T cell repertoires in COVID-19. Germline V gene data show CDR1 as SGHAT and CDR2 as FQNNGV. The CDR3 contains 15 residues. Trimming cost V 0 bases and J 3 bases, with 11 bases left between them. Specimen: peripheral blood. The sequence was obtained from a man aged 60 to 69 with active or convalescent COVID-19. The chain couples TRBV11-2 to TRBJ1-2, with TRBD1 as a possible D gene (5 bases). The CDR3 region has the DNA TGTGCCAGCAGCTTAGATCTGCTCAGGGACTATGGCTACACCTTC. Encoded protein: CASSLDLLRDYGYTF.